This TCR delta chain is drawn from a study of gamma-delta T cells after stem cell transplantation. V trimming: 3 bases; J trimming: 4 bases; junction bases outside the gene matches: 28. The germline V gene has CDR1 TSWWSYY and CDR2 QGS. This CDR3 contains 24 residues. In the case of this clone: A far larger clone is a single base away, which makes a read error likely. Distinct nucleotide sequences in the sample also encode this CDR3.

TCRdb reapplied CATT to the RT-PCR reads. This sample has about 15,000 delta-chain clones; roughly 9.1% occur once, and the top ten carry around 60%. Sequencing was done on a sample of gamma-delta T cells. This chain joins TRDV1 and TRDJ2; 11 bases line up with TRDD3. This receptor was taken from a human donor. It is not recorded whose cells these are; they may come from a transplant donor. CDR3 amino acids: CALGEPPYFLPRYTGGYGTAQLFF. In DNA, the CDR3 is TGTGCTCTTGGGGAGCCGCCTTACTTCCTACCCCGGTATACTGGGGGATATGGGACAGCACAACTCTTCTTT.